This paragraph covers one T cell receptor (beta chain) sequence. Trimming cost V 5 bases and J 2 bases, with 11 bases left between them. The CDR3 sequence is 14 residues long. Germline V gene data show CDR1 as ENHRY and CDR2 as SYGVKD. Original processing notes: Scientists estimated how many nucleated cells there were by amplifying reference gene primers. Using immunoSEQ multiplex PCR, the repertoire was profiled, and TCRdb retains in-frame clones only, with some absent. The V and J calls and clone size come from that table; D and trimming were worked out from the DNA. The profile shows some 96,000 clones, over 65% of them singletons. The data were taken from a study of blood T cell repertoires in COVID-19. Background on the study: T cells, B-cell-depleted T cells, or PBMCs provided the cDNA or gDNA that served as material.

The sample taken for sequencing was peripheral blood. The rearrangement joins TRBV10-3 to TRBJ2-3; possible D gene TRBD2, 6 bases. This TCR derives from a human donor in a cohort sampled during active COVID-19. This chain's CDR3 is CAISQTSPTDTQYF. The CDR3 DNA is TGTGCCATCAGTCAGACTAGTCCCACAGATACGCAGTATTTT.